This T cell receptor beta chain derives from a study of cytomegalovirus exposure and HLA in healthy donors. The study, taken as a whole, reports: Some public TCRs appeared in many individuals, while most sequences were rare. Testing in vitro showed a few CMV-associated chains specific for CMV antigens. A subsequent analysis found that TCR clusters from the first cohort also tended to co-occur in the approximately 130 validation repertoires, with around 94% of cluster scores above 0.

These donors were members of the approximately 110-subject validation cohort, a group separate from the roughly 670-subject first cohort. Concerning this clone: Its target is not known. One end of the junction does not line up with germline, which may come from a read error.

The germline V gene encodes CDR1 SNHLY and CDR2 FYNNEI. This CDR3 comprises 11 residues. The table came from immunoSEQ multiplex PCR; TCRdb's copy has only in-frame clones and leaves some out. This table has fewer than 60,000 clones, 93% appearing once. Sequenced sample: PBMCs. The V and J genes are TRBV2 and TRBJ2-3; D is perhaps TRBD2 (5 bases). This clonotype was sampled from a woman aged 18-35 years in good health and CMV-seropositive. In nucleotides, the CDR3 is TGTGCCAGCAGCCGTAGCGATATGCAGTATTTT. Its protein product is CASSRSDMQYF.